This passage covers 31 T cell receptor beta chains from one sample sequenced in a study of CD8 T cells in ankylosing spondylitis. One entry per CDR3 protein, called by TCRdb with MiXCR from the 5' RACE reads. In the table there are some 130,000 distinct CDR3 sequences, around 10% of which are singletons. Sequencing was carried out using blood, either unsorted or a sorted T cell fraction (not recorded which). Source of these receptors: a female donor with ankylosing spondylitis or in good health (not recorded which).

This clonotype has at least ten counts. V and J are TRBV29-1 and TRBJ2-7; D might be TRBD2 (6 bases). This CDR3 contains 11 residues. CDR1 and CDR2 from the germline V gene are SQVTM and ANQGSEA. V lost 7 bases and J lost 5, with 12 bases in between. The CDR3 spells CSGVGGNEQYF. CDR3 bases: TGCAGCGGCGTCGGAGGGAACGAGCAGTACTTC.

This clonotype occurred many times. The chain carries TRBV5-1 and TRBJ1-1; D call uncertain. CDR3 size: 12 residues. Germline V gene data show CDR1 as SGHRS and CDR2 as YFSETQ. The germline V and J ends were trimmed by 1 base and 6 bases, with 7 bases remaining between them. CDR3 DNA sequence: TGCGCCAGCAGCTTGCCCCCGTCTGAAGCTTTCTTT. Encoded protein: CASSLPPSEAFF.

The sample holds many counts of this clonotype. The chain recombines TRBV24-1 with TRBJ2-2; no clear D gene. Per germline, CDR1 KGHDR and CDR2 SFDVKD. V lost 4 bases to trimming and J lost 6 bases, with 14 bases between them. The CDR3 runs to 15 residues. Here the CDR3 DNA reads TGTGCCACCAGTGACGGCGCATTACTATCCGGGGAGCTGTTTTTT. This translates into CATSDGALLSGELFF.

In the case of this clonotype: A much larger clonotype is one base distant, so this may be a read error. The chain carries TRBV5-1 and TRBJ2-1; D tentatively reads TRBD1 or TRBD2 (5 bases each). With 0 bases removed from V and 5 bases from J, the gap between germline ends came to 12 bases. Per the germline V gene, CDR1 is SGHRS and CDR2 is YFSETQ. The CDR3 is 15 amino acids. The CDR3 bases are TGCGCCAGCAGCTTGGCGGCACTAGGGGACAATGAGCAGTTCTTC. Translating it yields CASSLAALGDNEQFF. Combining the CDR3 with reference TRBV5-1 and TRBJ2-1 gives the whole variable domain KAGVTQTPRYLIKTRGQQVTLSCSPISGHRSVSWYQQTPGQGLQFLFEYFSETQRNKGNFPGRFSGRQFSNSRSEMNVSTLELGDSALYLCASSLAALGDNEQFFGPGTRLTVL.

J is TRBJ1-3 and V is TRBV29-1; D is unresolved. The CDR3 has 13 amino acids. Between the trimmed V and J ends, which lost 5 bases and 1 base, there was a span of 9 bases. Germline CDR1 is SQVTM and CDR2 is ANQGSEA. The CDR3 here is CSVHRDSGNTIYF. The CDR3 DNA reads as TGCAGCGTTCACCGGGATTCTGGAAACACCATATATTTT. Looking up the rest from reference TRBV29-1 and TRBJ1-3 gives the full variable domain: SAVISQKPSRDICQRGTSLTIQCQVDSQVTMMFWYRQQPGQSLTLIATANQGSEATYESGFVIDKFPISRPNLTFSTLTVSNMSPEDSSIYLCSVHRDSGNTIYFGEGSWLTVV.

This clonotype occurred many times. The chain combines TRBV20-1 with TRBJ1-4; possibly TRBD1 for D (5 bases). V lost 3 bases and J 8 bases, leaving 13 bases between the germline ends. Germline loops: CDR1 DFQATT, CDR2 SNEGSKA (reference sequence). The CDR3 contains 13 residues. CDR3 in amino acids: CSARGRASEKLFF. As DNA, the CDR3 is TGCAGTGCTAGGGGCAGGGCGAGCGAAAAACTGTTTTTT.

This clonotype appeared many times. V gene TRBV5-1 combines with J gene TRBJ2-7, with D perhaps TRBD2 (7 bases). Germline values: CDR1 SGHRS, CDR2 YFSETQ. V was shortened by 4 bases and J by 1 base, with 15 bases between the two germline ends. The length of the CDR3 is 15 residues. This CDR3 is CASSPAGARSYEQYF. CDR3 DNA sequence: TGCGCCAGCAGCCCTGCGGGGGCTAGGTCCTACGAGCAGTACTTC.

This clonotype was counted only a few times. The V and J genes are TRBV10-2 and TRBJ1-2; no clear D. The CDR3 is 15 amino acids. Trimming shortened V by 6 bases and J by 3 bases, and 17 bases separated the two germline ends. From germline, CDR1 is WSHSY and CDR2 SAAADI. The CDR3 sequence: CASRGEPGIYYGYTF. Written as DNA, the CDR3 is TGCGCCAGCAGGGGAGAACCCGGGATCTACTATGGCTACACCTTC.

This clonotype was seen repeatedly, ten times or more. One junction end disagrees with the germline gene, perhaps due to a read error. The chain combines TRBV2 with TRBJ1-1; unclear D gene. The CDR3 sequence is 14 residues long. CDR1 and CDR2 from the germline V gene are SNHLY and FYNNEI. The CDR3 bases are TGTGCCAGCAGTAAAGCAAGATTGAACACTGAAGCTTTCTTT. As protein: CASSKARLNTEAFF.

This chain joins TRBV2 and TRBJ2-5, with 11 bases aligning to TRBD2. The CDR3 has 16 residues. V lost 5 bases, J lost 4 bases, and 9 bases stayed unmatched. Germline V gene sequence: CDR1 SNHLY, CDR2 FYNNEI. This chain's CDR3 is CASSRSGRAGRETQYF. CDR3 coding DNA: TGTGCCAGCAGTCGTAGCGGGAGGGCCGGGCGAGAGACCCAGTACTTC.

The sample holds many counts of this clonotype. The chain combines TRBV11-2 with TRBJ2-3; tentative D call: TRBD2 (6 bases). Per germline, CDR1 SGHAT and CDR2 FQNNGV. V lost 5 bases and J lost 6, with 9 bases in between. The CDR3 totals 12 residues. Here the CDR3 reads CASSVREDTQYF. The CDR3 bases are TGTGCCAGCAGCGTCCGGGAGGATACGCAGTATTTT.

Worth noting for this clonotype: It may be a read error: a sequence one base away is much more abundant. The CDR3 region is CTSTGYMGHYEQYF. The CDR3 nucleotides are TGTACCAGCACGGGATATATGGGACACTACGAGCAGTACTTC. The J gene is TRBJ2-7, the V gene TRBV6-2 or TRBV6-3, with D possibly TRBD1 on 6 matching bases. CDR3 length equals 14 residues. CDR1 and CDR2 (germline): MNHEY, SVGEGT.

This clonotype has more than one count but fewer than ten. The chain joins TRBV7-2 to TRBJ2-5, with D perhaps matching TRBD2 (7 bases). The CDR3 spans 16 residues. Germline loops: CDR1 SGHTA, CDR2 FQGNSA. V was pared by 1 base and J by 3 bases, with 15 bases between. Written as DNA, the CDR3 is TGTGCCAGCAGCTTAGTGGGGGCTAGCGGAAAAGAGACCCAGTACTTC. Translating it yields CASSLVGASGKETQYF.

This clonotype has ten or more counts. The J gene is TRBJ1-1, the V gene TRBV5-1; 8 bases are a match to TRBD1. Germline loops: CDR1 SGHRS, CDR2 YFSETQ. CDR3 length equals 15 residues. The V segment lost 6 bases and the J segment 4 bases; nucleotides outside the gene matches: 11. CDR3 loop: CASTMTGVEVTEAFF. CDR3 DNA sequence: TGCGCCAGCACCATGACAGGGGTGGAGGTCACTGAAGCTTTCTTT.

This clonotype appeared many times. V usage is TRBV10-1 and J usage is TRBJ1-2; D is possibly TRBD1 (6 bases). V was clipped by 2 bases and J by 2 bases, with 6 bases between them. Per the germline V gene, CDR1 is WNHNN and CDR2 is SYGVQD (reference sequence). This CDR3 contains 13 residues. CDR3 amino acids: CASSEDRNYGYTF. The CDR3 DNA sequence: TGCGCCAGCAGTGAGGACAGGAACTATGGCTACACCTTC.

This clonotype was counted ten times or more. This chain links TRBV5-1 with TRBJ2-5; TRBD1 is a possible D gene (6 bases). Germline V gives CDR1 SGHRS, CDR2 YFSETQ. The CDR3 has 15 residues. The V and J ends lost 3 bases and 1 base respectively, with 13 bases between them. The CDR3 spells CASSSTGTSQETQYF. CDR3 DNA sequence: TGCGCCAGCAGCTCGACCGGGACAAGCCAAGAGACCCAGTACTTC.

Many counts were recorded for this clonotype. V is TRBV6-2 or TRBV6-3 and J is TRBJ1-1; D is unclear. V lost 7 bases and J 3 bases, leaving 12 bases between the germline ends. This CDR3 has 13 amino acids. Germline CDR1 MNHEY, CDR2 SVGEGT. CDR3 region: CASTITGDTEAFF. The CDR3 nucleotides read TGTGCCAGCACCATTACCGGGGACACTGAAGCTTTCTTT.

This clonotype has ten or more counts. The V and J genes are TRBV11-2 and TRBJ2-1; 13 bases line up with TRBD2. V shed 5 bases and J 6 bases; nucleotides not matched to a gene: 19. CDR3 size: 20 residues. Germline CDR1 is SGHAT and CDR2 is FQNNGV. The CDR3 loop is CASSTLRTSGSPRARNEQFF. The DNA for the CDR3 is TGTGCCAGCAGCACACTTAGGACTAGCGGGAGCCCTAGGGCGCGCAATGAGCAGTTCTTC.

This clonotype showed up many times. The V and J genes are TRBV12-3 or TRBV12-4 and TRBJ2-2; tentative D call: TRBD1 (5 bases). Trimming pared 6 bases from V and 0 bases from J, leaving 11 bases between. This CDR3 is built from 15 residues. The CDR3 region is CASSYRRPNTGELFF. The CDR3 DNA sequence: TGTGCCAGCAGCTACAGGCGACCGAACACCGGGGAGCTGTTTTTT.

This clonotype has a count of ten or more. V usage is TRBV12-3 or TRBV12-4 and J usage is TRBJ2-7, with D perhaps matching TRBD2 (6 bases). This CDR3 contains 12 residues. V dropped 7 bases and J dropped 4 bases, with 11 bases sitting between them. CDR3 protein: CASTIGGYEQYF. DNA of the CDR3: TGTGCCAGCACCATAGGAGGGTACGAGCAGTACTTC.

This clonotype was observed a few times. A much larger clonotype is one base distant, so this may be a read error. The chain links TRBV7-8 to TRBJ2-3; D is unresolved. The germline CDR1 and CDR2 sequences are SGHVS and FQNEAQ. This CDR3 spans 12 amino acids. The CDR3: CSSSPRADTQYF. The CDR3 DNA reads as TGTTCCAGCAGCCCCCGAGCAGATACGCAGTATTTT.

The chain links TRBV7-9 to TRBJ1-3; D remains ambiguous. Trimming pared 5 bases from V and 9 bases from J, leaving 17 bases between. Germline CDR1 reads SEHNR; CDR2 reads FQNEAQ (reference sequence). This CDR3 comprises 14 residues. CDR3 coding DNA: TGTGCCAGCAGCCCGGGTGCGGACCCGAGCACCATATATTTT. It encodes CASSPGADPSTIYF.

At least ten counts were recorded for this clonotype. The CDR3 DNA follows: TGTGCCAGCAGCCGCCCTAGCTCTGGGGCCAACGTCCTGACTTTC. It encodes CASSRPSSGANVLTF. This chain connects TRBV5-6 to TRBJ2-6; D uncertain. Germline lookup yields CDR1 SGHDT and CDR2 YYEEEE. The CDR3 has 15 residues. Trimming removed 4 bases at V and 0 bases at J, with 8 bases between. Combining the CDR3 with reference TRBV5-6 and TRBJ2-6 gives the whole variable domain DAGVTQSPTHLIKTRGQQVTLRCSPKSGHDTVSWYQQALGQGPQFIFQYYEEEERQRGNFPDRFSGHQFPNYSSELNVNALLLGDSALYLCASSRPSSGANVLTFGAGSRLTVL.

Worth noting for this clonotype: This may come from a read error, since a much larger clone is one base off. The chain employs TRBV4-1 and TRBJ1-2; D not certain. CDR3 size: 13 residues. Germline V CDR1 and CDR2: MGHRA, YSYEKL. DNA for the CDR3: TGCGCCAGCAAGCGAAACTCGCGATATGGCCACACCTTC. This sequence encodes CASKRNSRYGHTF.

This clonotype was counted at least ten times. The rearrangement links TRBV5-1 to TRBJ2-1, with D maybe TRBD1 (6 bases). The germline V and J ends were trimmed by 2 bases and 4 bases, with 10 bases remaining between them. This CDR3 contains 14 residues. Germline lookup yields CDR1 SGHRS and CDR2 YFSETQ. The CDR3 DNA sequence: TGCGCCAGCAGCTTTGGACAGAGTTACAATGAGCAGTTCTTC. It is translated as CASSFGQSYNEQFF.

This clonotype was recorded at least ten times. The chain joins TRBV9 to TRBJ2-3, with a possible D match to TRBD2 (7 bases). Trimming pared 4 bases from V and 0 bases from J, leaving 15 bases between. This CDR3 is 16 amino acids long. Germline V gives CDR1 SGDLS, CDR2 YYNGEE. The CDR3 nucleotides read TGTGCCAGCAGCCTCCCTCGGGGGGCGAGCACAGATACGCAGTATTTT. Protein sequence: CASSLPRGASTDTQYF.

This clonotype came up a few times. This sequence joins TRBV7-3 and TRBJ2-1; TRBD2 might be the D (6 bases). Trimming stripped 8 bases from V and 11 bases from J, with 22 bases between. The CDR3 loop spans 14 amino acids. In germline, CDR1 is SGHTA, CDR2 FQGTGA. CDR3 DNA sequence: TGTGCCAGCCGGCCTGACGTCTATGGGGGGAAGCAGTTCTTC. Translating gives CASRPDVYGGKQFF.

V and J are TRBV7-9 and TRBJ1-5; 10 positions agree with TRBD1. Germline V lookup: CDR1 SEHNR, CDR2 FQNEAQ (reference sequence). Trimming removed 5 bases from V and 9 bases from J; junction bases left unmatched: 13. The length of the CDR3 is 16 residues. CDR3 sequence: CASSRGTGALWGPQHF. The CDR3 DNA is TGTGCCAGCAGCCGCGGGACAGGGGCCCTCTGGGGGCCCCAGCATTTT.

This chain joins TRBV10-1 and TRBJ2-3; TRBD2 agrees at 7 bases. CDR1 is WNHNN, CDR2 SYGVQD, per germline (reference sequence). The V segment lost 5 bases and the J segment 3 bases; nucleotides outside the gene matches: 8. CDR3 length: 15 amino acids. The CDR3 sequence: CASSLAAANTDTQYF. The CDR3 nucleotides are TGCGCCAGCAGTCTAGCGGCGGCGAATACAGATACGCAGTATTTT.

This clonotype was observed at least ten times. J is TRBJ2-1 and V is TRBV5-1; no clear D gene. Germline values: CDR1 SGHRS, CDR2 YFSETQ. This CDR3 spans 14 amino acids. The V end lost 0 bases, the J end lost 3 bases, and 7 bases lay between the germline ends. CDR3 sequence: CASSLEAGYNEQFF. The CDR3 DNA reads TGCGCCAGCAGCTTGGAAGCAGGCTACAATGAGCAGTTCTTC.

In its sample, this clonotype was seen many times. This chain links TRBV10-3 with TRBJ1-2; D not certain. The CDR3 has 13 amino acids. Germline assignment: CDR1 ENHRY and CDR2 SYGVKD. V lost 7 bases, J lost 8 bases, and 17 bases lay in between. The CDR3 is CAITADPSGGYTF. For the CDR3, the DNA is TGTGCCATCACCGCCGACCCATCGGGGGGCTACACCTTC.